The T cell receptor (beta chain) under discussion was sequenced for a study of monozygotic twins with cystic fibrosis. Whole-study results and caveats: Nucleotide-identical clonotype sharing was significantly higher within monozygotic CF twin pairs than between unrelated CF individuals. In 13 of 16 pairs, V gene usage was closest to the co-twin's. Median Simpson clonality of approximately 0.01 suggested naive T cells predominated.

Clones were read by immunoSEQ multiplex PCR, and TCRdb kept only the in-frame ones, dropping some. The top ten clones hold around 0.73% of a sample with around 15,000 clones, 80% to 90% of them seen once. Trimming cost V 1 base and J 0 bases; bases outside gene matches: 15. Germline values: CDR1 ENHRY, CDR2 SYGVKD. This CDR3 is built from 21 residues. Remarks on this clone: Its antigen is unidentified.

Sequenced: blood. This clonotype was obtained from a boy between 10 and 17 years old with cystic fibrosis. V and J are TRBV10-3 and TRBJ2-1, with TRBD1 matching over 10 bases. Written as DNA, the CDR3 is TGTGCCATCAGTGAGTTATCCCGGGACAGGGGCCCTAAGACCTCCTACAATGAGCAGTTCTTC. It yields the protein CAISELSRDRGPKTSYNEQFF.